These 23 T cell receptor beta chains share one sample of origin, sequenced in a study of beta chain features in type 1 diabetes. Whole-study findings and limits: TCRB CDR3s from Type 1 diabetes patients were moderately but significantly shorter in all four CD4+ subsets.

TCRB transcripts that were expressed got sequenced, as all of the isolated RNA had been reverse transcribed. Clones were sequenced by immunoSEQ multiplex PCR, and TCRdb holds only the in-frame ones, with some missing. Among hundreds of thousands of clones, around 9.9% were seen once, and the ten largest hold around 0.017%. These receptors have no known antigen. The sequencing sample was made of naive CD4+ T cells from blood. The receptors stem from a young man with type 1 diabetes.

A few counts support this clone. The chain is built from TRBV7-2 and TRBJ2-3; the D is unclear. From germline, CDR1 is SGHTA and CDR2 FQGNSA. The V gene lost 11 bases and the J gene lost 0 bases, with 15 bases spanning the gap. The CDR3 is 14 amino acids. The DNA of the CDR3 is TGTGCCGTGCCCCCTCGGCGGAGCACAGATACGCAGTATTTT. Its translation: CAVPPRRSTDTQYF.

Remarks on this clone: Relative to the germline gene, one junction end is altered; a read error may explain this. This chain connects TRBV5-1 to TRBJ2-7; D possibly corresponds to TRBD1 (6 bases). The length of the CDR3 is 16 residues. The germline V gene encodes CDR1 SGHRS and CDR2 YFSETQ. CDR3 in amino acids: CASSSGQTGSSYGQYF. The CDR3 coding sequence is TGCGCCAGCAGCTCCGGGCAGACAGGAAGCTCCTACGGGCAGTACTTC.

This clone was seen a few times. The J gene is TRBJ1-1, the V gene TRBV2; a weak D match, TRBD1 (5 bases). The CDR3 contains 12 residues. From germline, CDR1 is SNHLY and CDR2 FYNNEI. V was pared by 2 bases and J by 12 bases, with 13 bases between. The CDR3, as DNA: TGTGCCAGCAGTGAACGGGCAGGGTCGACTTTCTTT. Translation gives CASSERAGSTFF.

This clone was seen a few times. The V call is TRBV7-2, the J call TRBJ2-5; 7 positions agree with TRBD1. Trimming removed 5 bases from V and 1 base from J; junction bases left unmatched: 4. Germline CDR1 reads SGHTA; CDR2 reads FQGNSA. CDR3 length equals 14 residues. As DNA, the CDR3 is TGTGCCAGCAGCCGGGACAGAAGCCAAGAGACCCAGTACTTC. Encoded protein: CASSRDRSQETQYF.

This clone was observed a handful of times. The rearrangement uses TRBV7-9 and TRBJ2-3, with 10 bases aligning to TRBD2. This CDR3 has 15 residues. CDR1 is SEHNR, CDR2 FQNEAQ, per germline (reference sequence). Trimming at V came to 5 bases and at J to 2 bases, leaving 4 bases not matched to a gene. CDR3 coding DNA: TGTGCCAGCAGCGTCCTAGCGGGGGTCACAGATACGCAGTATTTT. Its protein is CASSVLAGVTDTQYF.

This clone has just a few counts. The chain carries TRBV18 and TRBJ1-5, with 7 bases lining up with TRBD1. The V segment lost 6 bases and the J segment 4 bases; nucleotides outside the gene matches: 3. Per germline, CDR1 KGHSH and CDR2 LQKENI. This CDR3 region has 13 residues. CDR3 DNA: TGTGCCAGCTCGGGGACAGAGAATCAGCCCCAGCATTTT. Translation gives CASSGTENQPQHF.

The J gene is TRBJ1-1, the V gene TRBV30; D unresolved. This CDR3 is built from 13 residues. Germline values: CDR1 GTSNPN, CDR2 SVGIG (reference sequence). The V gene lost 2 bases and the J gene lost 0 bases, with 7 bases spanning the gap. For the CDR3, the DNA is TGTGCCTGGAGTCGCGTGATGAACACTGAAGCTTTCTTT. This sequence encodes CAWSRVMNTEAFF.

In DNA, the CDR3 is TGTGCCAGCAGTTACGGTCGGTTGAACACTGAAGCTTTCTTT. Its translation: CASSYGRLNTEAFF. V and J are TRBV6-5 and TRBJ1-1; no definite D call. Per germline, CDR1 MNHEY and CDR2 SVGAGI. The CDR3 has 14 residues. V was shortened by 2 bases and J by 0 bases, with 7 bases between the two germline ends.

The V gene is TRBV5-6, the J gene TRBJ1-1, with 7 nucleotides matching TRBD1. V was clipped by 4 bases and J by 2 bases; unmatched bases: 8. This CDR3 is built from 15 residues. Germline CDR1 and CDR2: SGHDT and YYEEEE. This CDR3 reads CASSRPGTVNTEAFF. DNA for the CDR3: TGTGCCAGCAGCCGTCCCGGGACAGTAAACACTGAAGCTTTCTTT.

This clone was counted only a few times. This chain links TRBV7-8 with TRBJ2-1, with D possibly matching TRBD2 (6 bases). The CDR3 extends over 14 amino acids. The V end was cut by 4 bases, the J end by 5 bases, with 12 bases between. Looked up from germline, CDR1 is SGHVS and CDR2 is FQNEAQ. CDR3 DNA: TGTGCCAGCAGCTCGGCGGGGTACGACAATGAGCAGTTCTTC. Translating it yields CASSSAGYDNEQFF.

This clone was detected a few times. This chain connects TRBV28 to TRBJ1-1, with 9 bases lining up with TRBD1. V lost 6 bases, J lost 11 bases, and 4 bases stayed unmatched. Germline V CDR1 and CDR2: MDHEN, SYDVKM. This CDR3 contains 11 residues. The CDR3: CASRLGQGAFF. The DNA of the CDR3 is TGTGCCAGCAGACTAGGACAGGGGGCTTTCTTT.

The V call is TRBV18, the J call TRBJ2-1, with unresolved D. The germline V and J ends were trimmed by 0 bases and 4 bases, with 13 bases remaining between them. The CDR3 has 16 amino acids. Germline assignment: CDR1 KGHSH and CDR2 LQKENI. The CDR3 DNA reads as TGTGCCAGCTCACCACCTTCCCTAGACGGATACAATGAGCAGTTCTTC. Its translation is CASSPPSLDGYNEQFF.

This clone has a handful of counts. The chain is built from TRBV9 and TRBJ1-2; unclear D gene. This CDR3 has 15 residues. Trimming left V 4 bases short and J 2 bases short, with 15 bases between. Per germline, CDR1 SGDLS and CDR2 YYNGEE. CDR3 protein: CASSPNPTGNYGYTF. The DNA for the CDR3 is TGTGCCAGCAGCCCCAACCCAACGGGAAACTATGGCTACACCTTC.

The chain carries TRBV5-1 and TRBJ2-1; TRBD2 agrees at 13 bases. V shed 4 bases, J shed 4 bases, and the junction held 5 bases outside the gene matches. The CDR3 extends over 16 amino acids. Germline lookup yields CDR1 SGHRS and CDR2 YFSETQ. The CDR3 loop reads CASSPSLAGGYNEQFF. CDR3 bases: TGCGCCAGCAGCCCCTCACTAGCGGGGGGGTACAATGAGCAGTTCTTC.

This clone has more than one count but fewer than ten. The chain uses TRBV5-4 and TRBJ1-4; 7 bases line up with TRBD1. Germline V gene sequence: CDR1 SGHNT, CDR2 YYREEE (reference sequence). The CDR3 has 14 amino acids. The trim removed 1 base at V and 8 bases at J, leaving 5 bases unmatched. The CDR3, as DNA: TGTGCCAGCAGCTTGAAGGGGGCAGGAGAAAAACTGTTTTTT. This encodes CASSLKGAGEKLFF.

This clone was recorded a few times. This chain uses TRBV25-1 with TRBJ2-7; TRBD2 is a possible D gene (5 bases). Germline values: CDR1 MGHDK, CDR2 SYGVNS. CDR3 size: 14 residues. Trimming removed 6 bases at V and 1 base at J, with 13 bases between. The CDR3 bases are TGTGCCAGCAGCGATCTTCGGGGATCCTACGAGCAGTACTTC. Its protein product is CASSDLRGSYEQYF.

The V call is TRBV19, the J call TRBJ1-2, with TRBD1 matching 10 bases. The CDR3 totals 14 residues. The V and J ends lost 10 bases and 4 bases, in that order; junction bases with no gene match: 9. CDR1 and CDR2 (germline): LNHDA, SQIVND (reference sequence). CDR3 in DNA: TGTGCCACGGCTAGACAGGGGGCCGGCTATGGCTACACCTTC. Encoded protein: CATARQGAGYGYTF.

The chain couples TRBV6-6 to TRBJ1-5, with D tentatively TRBD1 (6 bases). CDR3 size: 14 residues. V was pared by 6 bases and J by 2 bases, with 11 bases between. Per germline, CDR1 MNHNY and CDR2 SVGAGI (reference sequence). The CDR3 DNA reads as TGTGCCAGCAGCCGCAACAGGGGCAATCAGCCCCAGCATTTT. Its translation: CASSRNRGNQPQHF.

The V gene is TRBV18, the J gene TRBJ2-3; D gene ambiguous. The CDR3 is 15 residues long. V was cut by 3 bases and J by 4 bases, with 14 bases left in between. Germline-derived CDR1 and CDR2 are KGHSH and LQKENI. The CDR3: CASSPDFSVADTQYF. The CDR3 DNA reads as TGTGCCAGCTCACCCGACTTCTCGGTGGCAGATACGCAGTATTTT.

The chain employs TRBV7-9 and TRBJ2-1; 7 nucleotides agree with TRBD2. Trimming at V came to 4 bases and at J to 3 bases, leaving 6 bases not matched to a gene. Germline assignment: CDR1 SEHNR and CDR2 FQNEAQ (reference sequence). The CDR3 sequence is 15 residues long. CDR3 in amino acids: CASSSFRGDYNEQFF. CDR3 in DNA: TGTGCCAGCAGCTCGTTCCGGGGGGACTACAATGAGCAGTTCTTC.

The chain recombines TRBV4-2 with TRBJ2-2; D remains ambiguous. The germline V gene encodes CDR1 LGHNA and CDR2 YNFKEQ. The germline V and J ends were trimmed by 0 bases and 6 bases, with 11 bases remaining between them. The CDR3 runs to 15 residues. The CDR3 region is CASSQDIAGPGELFF. CDR3 coding DNA: TGTGCCAGCAGCCAAGATATCGCAGGTCCCGGGGAGCTGTTTTTT.

The chain employs TRBV7-3 and TRBJ2-3, with D maybe TRBD1 (5 bases). The CDR3 runs to 14 residues. V was shortened by 1 base and J by 6 bases, with 11 bases between the two germline ends. Germline V CDR1 and CDR2: SGHTA, FQGTGA. CDR3 sequence: CASSLNQGPDTQYF. CDR3 DNA: TGTGCCAGCAGCTTAAATCAGGGCCCGGATACGCAGTATTTT.

The chain employs TRBV5-1 and TRBJ1-6; 8 bases match TRBD1. The CDR3 sequence is 17 residues long. V trimming: 0 bases; J trimming: 6 bases; junction bases outside the gene matches: 8. Germline V gene data show CDR1 as SGHRS and CDR2 as YFSETQ. CDR3 in amino acids: CASSLGGQGRGNSPLHF. The CDR3 bases are TGCGCCAGCAGCTTGGGCGGACAGGGACGAGGTAATTCACCCCTCCACTTT. The entire variable domain, with the rest obtained from reference TRBV5-1 and TRBJ1-6, is as follows: KAGVTQTPRYLIKTRGQQVTLSCSPISGHRSVSWYQQTPGQGLQFLFEYFSETQRNKGNFPGRFSGRQFSNSRSEMNVSTLELGDSALYLCASSLGGQGRGNSPLHFGNGTRLTVT.